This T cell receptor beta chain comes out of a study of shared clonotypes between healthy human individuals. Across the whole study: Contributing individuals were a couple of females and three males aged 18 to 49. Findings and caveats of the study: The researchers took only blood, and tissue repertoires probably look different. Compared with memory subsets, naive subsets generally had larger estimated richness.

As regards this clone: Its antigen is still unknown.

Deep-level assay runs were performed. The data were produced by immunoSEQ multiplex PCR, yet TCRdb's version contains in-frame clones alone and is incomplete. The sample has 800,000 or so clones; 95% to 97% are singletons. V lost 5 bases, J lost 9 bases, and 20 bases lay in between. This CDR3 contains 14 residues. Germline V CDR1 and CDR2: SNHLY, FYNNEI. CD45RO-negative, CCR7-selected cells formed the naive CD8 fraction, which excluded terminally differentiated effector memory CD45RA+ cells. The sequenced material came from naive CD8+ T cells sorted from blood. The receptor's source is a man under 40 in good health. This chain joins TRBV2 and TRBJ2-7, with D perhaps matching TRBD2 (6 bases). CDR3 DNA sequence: TGTGCCAGCAGTCCGGGGGAGAGAACCCTTGGGCAGTACTTC. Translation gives CASSPGERTLGQYF.